This is a list of T cell receptor beta chains from one sample in a study of blood T cells in healthy people across ages. Using its own MiXCR run on the 5' RACE reads, TCRdb lists one record per CDR3 protein. This table holds some 1.4 million distinct CDR3 sequences, about 43% found once. The material sequenced was blood. These receptors were collected from a woman aged 18-29 years in good health. CDR3s include the opening cysteine and the closing phenylalanine or tryptophan. D genes are given only for firm matches. Expanded clones get a size class; other rows say once, few or many, or leave the size out.

TRBD2 | TRBJ2-1 | TRBV6-1 | few | TGTGCCAGCAGTGAGCTAGCGGGAGGAACGAATGAGCAGTTCTTC | CASSELAGGTNEQFF
TRBD1 | TRBJ1-1 | TRBV29-1 | . | TGCAGCGTTGAAGTCCCGGGACAGGGAGGATCGACTGAAGCTTTCTTT | CSVEVPGQGGSTEAFF
TRBD2 | TRBJ2-1 | TRBV3-1 | . | TGTGCCAGCAGCCAAGAGGGGACTAGCGGGAGCGGGGAGCAGTTCTTC | CASSQEGTSGSGEQFF
. | TRBJ1-1 | TRBV9 | . | TGTGCCAGCAGCGTAGAAGCAGGGCAGTGGGGAAACACTGAAGCTTTCTTT | CASSVEAGQWGNTEAFF
. | TRBJ2-3 | TRBV12-3/TRBV12-4 | once | TGTGCCAGCAGTTCCAGGGCCTCGGATACGCAGTATTTT | CASSSRASDTQYF
. | TRBJ1-2 | TRBV12-3/TRBV12-4 | . | TGTGCCAGCAGTCGACAGGCCAGGGATGGCTACACCTTC | CASSRQARDGYTF
. | TRBJ2-5 | TRBV20-1 | . | TGCAGTGCTAGACCAGGACTCCAAGAGACCCAGTACTTC | CSARPGLQETQYF
. | TRBJ2-1 | TRBV12-5 | . | TGTGCTAGTGGCCCAGGGGGGAATGAGCAGTTCTTC | CASGPGGNEQFF
TRBD2 | TRBJ2-7 | TRBV6-2/TRBV6-3 | few | TGTGCCAGCAGCCCCGGGACTAGCGGGAGCGGATCCTACGAGCAGTACTTC | CASSPGTSGSGSYEQYF
. | TRBJ2-7 | TRBV2 | . | TGTGCCAGCAGTGAATTTGGAAGGTTCTCAGGCTACAATGAGCAGTACTTC | CASSEFGRFSGYNEQYF
. | TRBJ2-7 | TRBV5-1 | . | TGCGCCGGCAGCCATGAGCCAGGCTACGAGCAGTACTTC | CAGSHEPGYEQYF
TRBD1 | TRBJ2-3 | TRBV18 | . | TGTGCCAGCTCACCTAGACAGGGCCGCACAGATACGCAGTATTTT | CASSPRQGRTDTQYF
TRBD2 | TRBJ2-4 | TRBV7-2 | . | TGTGCCAGCAGCAACTTAGCGGGGGAAAACATTCAGTACTTC | CASSNLAGENIQYF
. | TRBJ2-5 | TRBV27 | . | TGTGCCAGCAGTCCCCGTTGGAGTTTGGGGGAGACCCAGTACTTC | CASSPRWSLGETQYF
. | TRBJ1-2 | TRBV21-1 | . | TGTGCCAGCAGCAAAGCCGGACAGGGTTTTGATGGCTACACCTTC | CASSKAGQGFDGYTF
. | TRBJ2-1 | TRBV6-2/TRBV6-3 | few | TGTGCCAGCAGTTACTCGACCCCCTGGCGGGACATGTACAATGAGCAGTTCTTC | CASSYSTPWRDMYNEQFF
. | TRBJ2-3 | TRBV6-2/TRBV6-3 | . | TGTGCCAGCAGTTACTCGATCCCAGGGCGAGATACGCAGTATTTT | CASSYSIPGRDTQYF
. | TRBJ1-6 | TRBV7-2 | . | TGTGCCAGCAGCCTAGGTCGGACAGTACCTAATTCACCCCTCCACTTT | CASSLGRTVPNSPLHF
. | TRBJ1-6 | TRBV3-1 | few | TGTGCCAGCAGCCAAAGGGCTAGCTCGAGGAATTCACCCCTCCACTTT | CASSQRASSRNSPLHF
TRBD1 | TRBJ2-7 | TRBV10-3 | . | TGTGCCATACAGGGGATCCACGAGCAGTACTTC | CAIQGIHEQYF